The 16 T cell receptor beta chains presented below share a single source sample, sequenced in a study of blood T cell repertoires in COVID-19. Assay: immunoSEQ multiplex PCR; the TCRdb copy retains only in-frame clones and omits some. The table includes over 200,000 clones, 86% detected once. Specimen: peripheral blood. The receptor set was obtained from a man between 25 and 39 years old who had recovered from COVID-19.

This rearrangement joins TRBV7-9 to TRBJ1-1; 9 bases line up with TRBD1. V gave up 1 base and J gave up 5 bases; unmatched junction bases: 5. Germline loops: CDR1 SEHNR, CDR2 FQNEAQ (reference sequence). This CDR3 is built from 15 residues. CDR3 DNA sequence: TGTGCCAGCAGCTTAGACAGGGGGCAGGGGACTGAAGCTTTCTTT. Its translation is CASSLDRGQGTEAFF.

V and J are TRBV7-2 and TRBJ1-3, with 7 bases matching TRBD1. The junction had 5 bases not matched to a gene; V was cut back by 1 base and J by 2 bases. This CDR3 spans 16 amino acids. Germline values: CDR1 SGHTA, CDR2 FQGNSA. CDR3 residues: CASSLVGQQTGNTIYF. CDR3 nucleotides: TGTGCCAGCAGCTTAGTGGGACAGCAGACTGGAAACACCATATATTTT.

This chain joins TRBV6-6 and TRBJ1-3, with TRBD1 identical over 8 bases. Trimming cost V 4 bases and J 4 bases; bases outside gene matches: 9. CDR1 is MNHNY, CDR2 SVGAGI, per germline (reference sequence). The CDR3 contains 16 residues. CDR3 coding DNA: TGTGCCAGCAGTTTTCATCAGGGGGCTGACGGAAACACCATATATTTT. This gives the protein CASSFHQGADGNTIYF.

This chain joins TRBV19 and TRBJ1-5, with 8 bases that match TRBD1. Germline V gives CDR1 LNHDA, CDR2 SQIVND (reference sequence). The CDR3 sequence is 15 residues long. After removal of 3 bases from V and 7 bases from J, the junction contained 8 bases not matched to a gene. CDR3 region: CASSIWVGQGQPQHF. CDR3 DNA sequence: TGTGCCAGTAGTATTTGGGTCGGACAGGGCCAGCCCCAGCATTTT.

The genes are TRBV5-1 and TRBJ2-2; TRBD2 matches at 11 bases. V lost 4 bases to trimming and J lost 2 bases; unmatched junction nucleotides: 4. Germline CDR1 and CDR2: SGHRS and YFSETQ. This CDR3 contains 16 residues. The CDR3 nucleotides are TGCGCCAGCAGCCTAGGACTAGCGGGTAACACCGGGGAGCTGTTTTTT. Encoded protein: CASSLGLAGNTGELFF.

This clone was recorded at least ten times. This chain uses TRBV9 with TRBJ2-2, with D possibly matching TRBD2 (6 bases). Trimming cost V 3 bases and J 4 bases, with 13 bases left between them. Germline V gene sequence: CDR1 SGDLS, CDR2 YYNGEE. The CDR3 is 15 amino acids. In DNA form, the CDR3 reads TGTGCCAGCAGCGCCCCGGGACTTGGCACCGGGGAGCTGTTTTTT. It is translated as CASSAPGLGTGELFF.

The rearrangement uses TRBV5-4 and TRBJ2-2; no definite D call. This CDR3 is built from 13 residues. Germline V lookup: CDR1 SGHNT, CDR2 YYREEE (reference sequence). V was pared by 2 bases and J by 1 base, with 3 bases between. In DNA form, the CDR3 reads TGTGCCAGCAGCTTCCAGAACACCGGGGAGCTGTTTTTT. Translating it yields CASSFQNTGELFF.

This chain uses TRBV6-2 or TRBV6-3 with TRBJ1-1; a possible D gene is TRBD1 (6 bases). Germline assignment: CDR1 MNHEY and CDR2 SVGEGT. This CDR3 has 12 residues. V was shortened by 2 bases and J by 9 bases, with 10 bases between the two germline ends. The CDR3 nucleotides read TGTGCCAGCAGTTACAGGGACACCAAAGCTTTCTTT. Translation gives CASSYRDTKAFF.

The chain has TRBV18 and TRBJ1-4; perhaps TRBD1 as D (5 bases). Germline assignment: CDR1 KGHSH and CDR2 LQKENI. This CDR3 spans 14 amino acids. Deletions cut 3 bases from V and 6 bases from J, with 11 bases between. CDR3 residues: CASSPMQGDEKLFF. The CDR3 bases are TGTGCCAGCTCACCGATGCAGGGTGATGAAAAACTGTTTTTT.

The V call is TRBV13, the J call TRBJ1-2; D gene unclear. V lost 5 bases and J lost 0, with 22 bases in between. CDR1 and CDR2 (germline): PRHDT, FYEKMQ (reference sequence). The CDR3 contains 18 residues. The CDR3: CASSPAGGGEPSNYGYTF. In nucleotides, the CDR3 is TGTGCCAGCAGCCCCGCGGGAGGAGGCGAACCCTCTAACTATGGCTACACCTTC.

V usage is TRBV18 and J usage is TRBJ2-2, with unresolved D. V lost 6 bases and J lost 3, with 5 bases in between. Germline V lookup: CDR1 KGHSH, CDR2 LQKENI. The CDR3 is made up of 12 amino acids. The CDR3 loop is CASSLYTGELFF. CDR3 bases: TGTGCCAGCTCCCTCTACACCGGGGAGCTGTTTTTT.

The CDR3 loop reads CASGTTGGYGYTF. Here the CDR3 DNA reads TGTGCTAGTGGGACCACAGGGGGCTATGGCTACACCTTC. This rearrangement joins TRBV12-5 to TRBJ1-2; 8 nucleotides line up with TRBD1. Unmatched junction bases numbered 4, after V lost 6 bases and J lost 4 bases. Germline V gene data show CDR1 as LGHNT and CDR2 as FRNRAP. CDR3 length: 13 residues.

This CDR3 reads CASSEGQQETQYF. Written as DNA, the CDR3 is TGTGCCAGCAGTGAAGGGCAACAAGAGACCCAGTACTTC. The chain combines TRBV2 with TRBJ2-5, with D uncertain. Germline lookup yields CDR1 SNHLY and CDR2 FYNNEI. The CDR3 sequence is 13 residues long. Deletions cut 1 base from V and 2 bases from J, with 5 bases between. Full variable domain (missing parts from reference TRBV2 and TRBJ2-5): EPEVTQTPSHQVTQMGQEVILRCVPISNHLYFYWYRQILGQKVEFLVSFYNNEISEKSEIFDDQFSVERPDGSNFTLKIRSTKLEDSAMYFCASSEGQQETQYFGPGTRLLVL.

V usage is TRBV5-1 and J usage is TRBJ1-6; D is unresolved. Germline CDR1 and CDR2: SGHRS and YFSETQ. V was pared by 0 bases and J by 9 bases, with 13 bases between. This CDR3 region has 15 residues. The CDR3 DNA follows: TGCGCCAGCAGCTTGGTGGGAGCAGTAGTTTCACCCCTCCACTTT. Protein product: CASSLVGAVVSPLHF. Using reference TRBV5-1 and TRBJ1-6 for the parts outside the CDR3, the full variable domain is KAGVTQTPRYLIKTRGQQVTLSCSPISGHRSVSWYQQTPGQGLQFLFEYFSETQRNKGNFPGRFSGRQFSNSRSEMNVSTLELGDSALYLCASSLVGAVVSPLHFGNGTRLTVT.

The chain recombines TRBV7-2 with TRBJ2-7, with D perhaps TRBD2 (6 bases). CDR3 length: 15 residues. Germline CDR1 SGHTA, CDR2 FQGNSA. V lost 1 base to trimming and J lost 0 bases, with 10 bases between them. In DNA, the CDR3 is TGTGCCAGCAGCTTAGTTAGGACTACCTCCTACGAGCAGTACTTC. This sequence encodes CASSLVRTTSYEQYF.

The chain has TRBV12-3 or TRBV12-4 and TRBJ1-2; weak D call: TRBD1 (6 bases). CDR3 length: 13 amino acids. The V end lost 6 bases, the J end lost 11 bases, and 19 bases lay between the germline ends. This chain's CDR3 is CASSPGQFDSYTF. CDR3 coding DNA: TGTGCCAGCAGCCCCGGACAGTTTGATAGTTACACCTTC.